The 23 T cell receptor beta chains listed next were all sequenced from one sample in a study of T cell responses to AZD1222 COVID-19 vaccine. The data were produced by immunoSEQ multiplex PCR, yet TCRdb's version contains in-frame clones alone and is incomplete. The data contain 100,000 or so clones, roughly 84% of them singletons. The sequencing here drew on peripheral blood, taken on day 0 of AZD1222 vaccination. Every receptor here comes from an adult in good health.

V gene TRBV28 combines with J gene TRBJ2-5, with TRBD2 identical over 13 bases. The CDR3 spans 15 residues. The trim removed 6 bases at V and 4 bases at J, leaving 5 bases unmatched. The germline gives CDR1 MDHEN, CDR2 SYDVKM. CDR3 amino acids: CASSDRTSGGETQYF. The CDR3 region has the DNA TGTGCCAGCAGCGACCGGACTAGCGGGGGAGAGACCCAGTACTTC.

This clone was seen once. V usage is TRBV5-1 and J usage is TRBJ2-3; perhaps TRBD1 as D (6 bases). V was clipped by 5 bases and J by 7 bases, with 17 bases between them. This CDR3 comprises 14 residues. Germline-derived CDR1 and CDR2 are SGHRS and YFSETQ. The chain's CDR3 is CASSLQGALNTQYF. CDR3 nucleotides: TGCGCCAGCAGTTTACAGGGAGCCCTCAATACGCAGTATTTT.

This clone was seen a single time. The chain uses TRBV27 and TRBJ1-6; 8 bases fit TRBD1. After removal of 5 bases from V and 6 bases from J, the junction contained 6 bases not matched to a gene. The CDR3 runs to 15 residues. Germline assignment: CDR1 MNHEY and CDR2 SMNVEV (reference sequence). The CDR3 spells CASSVGQEPNSPLHF. CDR3 DNA sequence: TGTGCCAGCAGTGTGGGACAGGAACCTAATTCACCCCTCCACTTT.

The chain joins TRBV28 to TRBJ1-2; D is unclear. Germline V gene lookup returns CDR1 MDHEN and CDR2 SYDVKM. V was shortened by 3 bases and J by 4 bases, with 9 bases between the two germline ends. This CDR3 has 13 amino acids. CDR3 nucleotide sequence: TGTGCCAGCAGTTTGAGGCAGGCCTATGGCTACACCTTC. Translation: CASSLRQAYGYTF.

The chain carries TRBV7-3 and TRBJ1-5; 7 bases agree with TRBD1. The CDR3 spans 21 residues. Losses at the gene ends were 5 bases for V and 5 bases for J; bases not matched to a gene: 27. CDR1 and CDR2 from the germline V gene are SGHTA and FQGTGA. In DNA form, the CDR3 reads TGTGCCAGCAGCACCAAACCCAGGGACAGTATAATAGCTGTTAGATATCAGCCCCAGCATTTT. Protein sequence: CASSTKPRDSIIAVRYQPQHF.

This chain joins TRBV27 and TRBJ1-6; 8 positions match TRBD1. Looked up from germline, CDR1 is MNHEY and CDR2 is SMNVEV (reference sequence). V was pared by 4 bases and J by 7 bases, with 9 bases of the junction left unmatched. The CDR3 is 16 residues long. DNA of the CDR3: TGTGCCAGCAGTTCATACATCAGGGGGCGGAATTCACCCCTCCACTTT. It yields the protein CASSSYIRGRNSPLHF.

The table lists this clone with many counts. V usage is TRBV27 and J usage is TRBJ1-6, with 7 bases that match TRBD1. Germline CDR1 and CDR2: MNHEY and SMNVEV (reference sequence). With V trimmed by 6 bases and J by 9 bases, 8 bases remained unmatched. CDR3 length: 14 amino acids. The DNA for the CDR3 is TGTGCCAGCAGCACAGGGGCCTGGGGTTCACCCCTCCACTTT. Translated, it gives CASSTGAWGSPLHF.

The V call is TRBV28, the J call TRBJ1-2, with a weak D call TRBD1 (5 bases). Germline V gene data show CDR1 as MDHEN and CDR2 as SYDVKM. Trimming removed 2 bases at V and 8 bases at J, with 9 bases between. The CDR3 is 12 amino acids. CDR3 DNA sequence: TGTGCCAGCAGTTTAGGGGGTAGAGGCTACACCTTC. Protein product: CASSLGGRGYTF.

This clone has a handful of counts. The genes are TRBV7-8 and TRBJ2-6; D unresolved. Trimming stripped 5 bases from V and 2 bases from J, with 10 bases between. Germline values: CDR1 SGHVS, CDR2 FQNEAQ. This CDR3 is built from 15 residues. CDR3 sequence reads: CASSPSFPGANVLTF. The CDR3 DNA reads TGTGCCAGCAGCCCCAGTTTCCCTGGGGCCAACGTCCTGACTTTC.

This rearrangement joins TRBV2 to TRBJ2-1; the D gene is possibly TRBD2 (6 bases). V lost 2 bases, J lost 10 bases, and 21 bases lay in between. The CDR3 contains 16 residues. The germline gives CDR1 SNHLY, CDR2 FYNNEI. This chain's CDR3 is CASSEFVGSGGVEQFF. The CDR3 nucleotides read TGTGCCAGCAGTGAATTTGTCGGCTCTGGCGGGGTGGAGCAGTTCTTC.

The rearrangement links TRBV11-3 to TRBJ2-3, with D possibly matching TRBD1 (6 bases). Trimming removed 3 bases from V and 0 bases from J, with 13 bases in between. This CDR3 is 16 amino acids long. Germline assignment: CDR1 SGHNT and CDR2 YENEEA. This CDR3 is CASSFRTVKSTDTQYF. CDR3 sequence (DNA): TGTGCCAGCAGCTTTCGGACAGTTAAAAGCACAGATACGCAGTATTTT.

The gene calls are TRBV10-1 and TRBJ1-1; 9 nucleotides agree with TRBD1. CDR1 and CDR2 (germline): WNHNN, SYGVQD (reference sequence). This CDR3 spans 15 amino acids. V lost 3 bases, J lost 5 bases, and 7 bases stayed unmatched. The DNA of the CDR3 is TGCGCCAGCAGTGAATACGAAGGGACAGGGACTGAAGCTTTCTTT. Residues: CASSEYEGTGTEAFF.

The rearrangement links TRBV11-2 to TRBJ1-3; TRBD1 matches at 7 bases. CDR1 is SGHAT, CDR2 FQNNGV, per germline. The CDR3 has 15 amino acids. J gave up 0 bases and V 4 bases, and 3 bases lay outside the gene matches. The CDR3 sequence is CASSYRDSSGNTIYF. Written as DNA, the CDR3 is TGTGCCAGCAGCTATCGGGACAGCTCTGGAAACACCATATATTTT. Supplemented by reference TRBV11-2 and TRBJ1-3, the full variable domain reads EAGVAQSPRYKIIEKRQSVAFWCNPISGHATLYWYQQILGQGPKLLIQFQNNGVVDDSQLPKDRFSAERLKGVDSTLKIQPAKLEDSAVYLCASSYRDSSGNTIYFGEGSWLTVV.

The chain carries TRBV6-2 or TRBV6-3 and TRBJ2-1, with TRBD1 identical over 9 bases. Germline CDR1 is MNHEY and CDR2 is SVGEGT. J lost 4 bases, V lost 4 bases, and 8 bases had no gene match. The CDR3 covers 16 residues. In DNA form, the CDR3 reads TGTGCCAGCAGTTCGACCGGGACAGGGTGGTACAATGAGCAGTTCTTC. Its translation: CASSSTGTGWYNEQFF.

V and J are TRBV19 and TRBJ2-1; 11 positions agree with TRBD2. The CDR3 extends over 15 amino acids. V was pared by 4 bases and J by 7 bases, with 6 bases of the junction left unmatched. Per germline, CDR1 LNHDA and CDR2 SQIVND (reference sequence). In DNA form, the CDR3 reads TGTGCCAGTAGTACAACGACTAGCGGGATAAATGAGCAGTTCTTC. Translation gives CASSTTTSGINEQFF.

The chain employs TRBV7-2 and TRBJ2-1; 8 positions match TRBD2. The CDR3 totals 15 residues. Trimming cost V 4 bases and J 3 bases; bases outside gene matches: 5. Germline V gene lookup returns CDR1 SGHTA and CDR2 FQGNSA. In DNA form, the CDR3 reads TGTGCCAGCAGCTGGAGCGGGGGTGGCTACAATGAGCAGTTCTTC. Residues: CASSWSGGGYNEQFF.

The V and J genes are TRBV3-1 (or the pseudogene TRBV3-2) and TRBJ1-2; D unclear. The CDR3 has 12 amino acids. The V gene lost 1 base and the J gene lost 8 bases, with 8 bases spanning the gap. Germline V gives CDR1 LGHDT, CDR2 YNNKEL (reference sequence). Written as DNA, the CDR3 is TGTGCCAGCAGCCAAGGCCCCCAGGGCTACACCTTC. Translated, it gives CASSQGPQGYTF.

This clone has only a few counts. The chain couples TRBV4-2 to TRBJ2-7, with 10 bases matching TRBD2. The V gene end was trimmed by 1 base and the J gene end by 3 bases; junction bases not matched to a gene: 3. The CDR3 extends over 15 amino acids. CDR1 LGHNA and CDR2 YNFKEQ come from the germline V gene. The CDR3 reads CASSQATSGDYEQYF. DNA of the CDR3: TGTGCCAGCAGCCAAGCCACTAGCGGGGACTACGAGCAGTACTTC.

For this clone: This same CDR3 is encoded by further DNA sequences in the sample. V is TRBV12-3 or TRBV12-4 and J is TRBJ2-5, with D perhaps TRBD2 (5 bases). The V gene lost 2 bases and the J gene lost 4 bases, with 8 bases spanning the gap. This CDR3 is built from 13 residues. Here the CDR3 reads CASSLPEGETQYF. In nucleotides, the CDR3 is TGTGCCAGCAGTTTACCCGAGGGAGAGACCCAGTACTTC.

The V gene is TRBV7-9, the J gene TRBJ1-6, with D unclear. V lost 5 bases, J lost 5 bases, and 10 bases lay in between. From germline, CDR1 is SEHNR and CDR2 FQNEAQ (reference sequence). This CDR3 is 14 amino acids long. The CDR3 DNA is TGTGCCAGCAGCCCCTCCGCCGATAATTCACCCCTCCACTTT. It is translated as CASSPSADNSPLHF.

This rearrangement joins TRBV6-5 to TRBJ2-7; D uncertain. Germline CDR1 and CDR2: MNHEY and SVGAGI. The CDR3 extends over 14 amino acids. Trimming shortened V by 5 bases and J by 0 bases, and 11 bases separated the two germline ends. The CDR3 DNA follows: TGTGCCAGCAGTCGCTATCTAAGCTCCTACGAGCAGTACGTC. It yields the protein CASSRYLSSYEQYV.

The genes are TRBV3-1 (or the pseudogene TRBV3-2) and TRBJ2-4; possibly TRBD1 or TRBD2 for D (5 bases each). CDR3 length: 14 amino acids. CDR1 is LGHDT and CDR2 is YNNKEL in the germline V gene (reference sequence). V shed 11 bases and J shed 7 bases, with 21 bases lying between them. For the CDR3, the DNA is TGTGCCTGGCATTTGAAGGGGAGAGGGAACATTCAGTACTTC. This translates into CAWHLKGRGNIQYF.

This clone is termed medium-sized. The J gene is TRBJ1-1, the V gene TRBV5-1, with D perhaps TRBD1 (6 bases). Per germline, CDR1 SGHRS and CDR2 YFSETQ. The CDR3 runs 16 residues. Trimming pared 3 bases from V and 0 bases from J, leaving 15 bases between. CDR3 sequence reads: CASSSQDSIMNTEAFF. CDR3 sequence (DNA): TGCGCCAGCAGCTCTCAGGACAGCATAATGAACACTGAAGCTTTCTTT.